These 2 T cell receptor beta chains were all obtained from the same sample, sequenced in a study of T cell responses to AZD1222 COVID-19 vaccine. This table comes from immunoSEQ multiplex PCR, and its TCRdb copy is limited to in-frame clones, with some not included. The sample holds about 120,000 clones, around nine tenths seen once. The source material was peripheral blood, sampled on day 0 of AZD1222 vaccination. These receptors all stem from an adult in good health.

The chain joins TRBV5-1 to TRBJ2-5; tentative D call: TRBD1 (6 bases). Germline V gives CDR1 SGHRS, CDR2 YFSETQ. With 8 bases removed from V and 4 bases from J, the gap between germline ends came to 18 bases. This CDR3 region has 14 residues. Here the CDR3 reads CASKSQGYSETQYF. CDR3 nucleotides: TGCGCCAGTAAATCACAGGGTTACTCAGAGACCCAGTACTTC.

V usage is TRBV16 and J usage is TRBJ1-1; D possibly corresponds to TRBD1 (5 bases). V gave up 2 bases and J gave up 5 bases, with 12 bases separating them. This CDR3 spans 14 amino acids. The germline V gene has CDR1 KGHSY and CDR2 FQNENV. CDR3 residues: CASSQRAPGTEAFF. The CDR3 region has the DNA TGTGCCAGCAGCCAAAGGGCCCCAGGGACTGAAGCTTTCTTT.